Listed below are T cell receptor beta chains from one sample, sequenced in a study of T cell changes during pregnancy in multiple sclerosis. The method was immunoSEQ multiplex PCR; TCRdb's version includes in-frame clones alone and lacks a portion of them. Of 45,000 to 60,000 clones listed, approximately 92% are singletons. The specimen was CD8+ T cells from peripheral blood mononuclear cells, collected in the second trimester of pregnancy. These receptors came from a female donor with multiple sclerosis, enrolled in a pregnancy study. The CDR3 runs from the conserved cysteine through the conserved F or W. The D gene is left open where the match is weak. The size field is filled for only some rows; it gives once, few, many or a size class.

once	NA	TRBV6-6	TRBJ1-6	16	CASRRGFHSYNSPLHF	TGTGCCAGCAGACGCGGTTTTCACTCCTATAATTCACCCCTCCACTTT
NA	NA	TRBV4-1	TRBJ1-1	15	CASSQLGGLNTEAFF	TGCGCCAGCAGCCAACTCGGGGGGCTGAACACTGAAGCTTTCTTT
once	TRBD1	TRBV19	TRBJ1-5	16	CASSIVYGTGNQPQHF	TGTGCCAGTAGTATAGTATACGGGACAGGAAATCAGCCCCAGCATTTT
once	TRBD1	TRBV27	TRBJ2-7	16	CASSLLGGTGGIEQYF	TGTGCCAGCAGTTTATTAGGGGGGACAGGGGGCATCGAGCAGTACTTC
NA	NA	TRBV6-6	TRBJ2-7	14	CASSLSPTLYEQYF	TGTGCCAGCAGTTTGTCCCCTACCCTCTACGAGCAGTACTTC
NA	NA	TRBV13	TRBJ2-7	12	CASSPDTYEQYF	TGTGCCAGCAGCCCAGACACCTACGAGCAGTACTTC
once	TRBD2	TRBV6-5	TRBJ2-5	14	CASSLTSGAETQYF	TGTGCCAGCAGTCTTACTAGCGGGGCAGAGACCCAGTACTTC
NA	TRBD2	TRBV14	TRBJ2-5	21	CASSQEGTGLAGGPEQKTQYF	TGTGCCAGCAGCCAAGAGGGGACGGGTCTAGCGGGGGGGCCGGAGCAGAAGACCCAGTACTTC
NA	NA	TRBV5-6	TRBJ2-1	13	CASSLELYNEQFF	TGTGCCAGCAGCTTAGAGTTGTACAATGAGCAGTTCTTC
NA	TRBD2	TRBV7-3	TRBJ2-3	16	CASSRLAGGDTDTQYF	TGTGCCAGCAGCAGACTAGCGGGGGGTGACACAGATACGCAGTATTTT
once	NA	TRBV5-6	TRBJ1-6	16	CASSLGGLDGYSPLHF	TGTGCCAGCAGCTTGGGAGGTCTCGACGGGTATTCACCCCTCCACTTT
NA	TRBD1	TRBV7-2	TRBJ2-3	16	CASSLGGTGDTDTQYF	TGTGCCAGCAGCTTAGGAGGGACAGGGGATACAGATACGCAGTATTTT
once	TRBD1	TRBV27	TRBJ1-2	16	CASRSLPTGGSYGYTF	TGTGCCAGCAGGTCCCTCCCCACAGGGGGCAGCTATGGCTACACCTTC
NA	NA	TRBV11-2	TRBJ2-1	14	CASSEGVDFREQFF	TGTGCCAGCAGCGAAGGTGTGGATTTCAGGGAGCAGTTCTTC
few	NA	TRBV28	TRBJ1-1	13	CASSLGGSTEAFF	TGTGCCAGCAGTTTAGGAGGGAGCACTGAAGCTTTCTTT
NA	NA	TRBV2	TRBJ1-2	14	CASYHGEGTYGYTF	TGTGCCAGCTACCACGGGGAGGGGACATATGGCTACACCTTC
NA	NA	TRBV15	TRBJ2-1	16	CATSRDLGAFYNEQFF	TGTGCCACCAGCAGAGATCTGGGGGCGTTTTACAATGAGCAGTTCTTC
NA	TRBD2	TRBV7-2	TRBJ2-1	15	CASRTSGGAWNEQFF	TGTGCCAGCAGGACTAGCGGGGGGGCGTGGAATGAGCAGTTCTTC
once	NA	TRBV13	TRBJ2-7	12	CASSLSAYEQYF	TGTGCCAGCAGCTTGAGTGCCTACGAGCAGTACTTC
NA	NA	TRBV7-6	TRBJ1-6	21	CARGPPEPGMGERSYNSPLHF	TGTGCCAGAGGCCCACCAGAGCCCGGTATGGGAGAACGCTCCTATAATTCACCCCTCCACTTT
once	TRBD1	TRBV6-4	TRBJ1-4	13	CASTGGGHEKLFF	TGTGCCAGTACAGGGGGGGGGCATGAAAAACTGTTTTTT
many	NA	TRBV2	TRBJ1-5	13	CASSESQGQPQHF	TGTGCCAGCAGTGAATCCCAGGGTCAGCCCCAGCATTTT
few	NA	TRBV29-1	TRBJ1-1	12	CSDDRLNTEAFF	TGCAGCGACGACAGGTTAAACACTGAAGCTTTCTTT
NA	TRBD1	TRBV6-6	TRBJ2-2	15	CASTTDRGVTGELFF	TGTGCCAGCACTACCGACAGGGGAGTAACCGGGGAGCTGTTTTTT
NA	NA	TRBV6-5	TRBJ1-1	15	CASSLQGNRYTEAFF	TGTGCCAGCAGTTTACAGGGAAATCGGTACACTGAAGCTTTCTTT
NA	NA	TRBV6-5	TRBJ2-7	13	CASSYLGGYEQYF	TGTGCCAGCAGTTACCTGGGGGGCTACGAGCAGTACTTC
NA	TRBD1	TRBV4-1	TRBJ1-2	14	CASSPQGAVGGYTF	TGCGCCAGCAGCCCACAGGGGGCTGTAGGCGGCTACACCTTC
NA	TRBD1	TRBV7-9	TRBJ1-2	13	CASSWTGGYGYTF	TGTGCCAGCAGCTGGACAGGGGGCTATGGCTACACCTTC
NA	NA	TRBV27	TRBJ1-4	12	CASSSGNRELFF	TGTGCCAGCAGCTCGGGGAACAGGGAACTGTTTTTT
NA	NA	TRBV5-1	TRBJ1-1	14	CASSPVSQGTEAFF	TGCGCCAGCAGCCCAGTTTCCCAGGGCACTGAAGCTTTCTTT
NA	TRBD1	TRBV19	TRBJ2-1	15	CASSMGDRGFNEQFF	TGTGCCAGTAGTATGGGGGACAGGGGATTCAATGAGCAGTTCTTC
NA	TRBD2	TRBV15	TRBJ2-1	16	CATSTQTSGSIDEQFF	TGTGCCACCAGCACACAGACTAGCGGGAGCATTGATGAGCAGTTCTTC